Listed here are 18 T cell receptor beta chains from one sample, sequenced in a study of T cells after yellow fever vaccination. TCRdb reprocessed the 5' RACE reads via MiXCR and lists one record per CDR3 protein. The sample shows roughly 260,000 distinct CDR3 sequences, 10% to 15% of them seen only once. The sample was CD4+ T cells sorted from PBMCs, taken 45 days after the yellow fever booster vaccination. The receptors originated from a man under 40 who received the YFV17D yellow fever vaccine.

Concerning this clonotype itself: This may be a read error: a much more frequent sequence differs by one nucleotide. The missing conserved phenylalanine or tryptophan at the end of this CDR3 makes a read error likely. The chain has TRBV19 and TRBJ2-5; D uncertain. Trimming shortened V by 4 bases and J by 4 bases, and 4 bases separated the two germline ends. Germline V gene data show CDR1 as LNHDA and CDR2 as SQIVND (reference sequence). The CDR3 has 11 amino acids. CDR3 DNA sequence: TGTGCCAGTAGTACTGGAGAGACCCAGTACTAC. This gives the protein CASSTGETQYY.

The rearrangement joins TRBV15 to TRBJ2-1; D unresolved. The CDR3 contains 15 residues. Germline V gene sequence: CDR1 LNHNV, CDR2 YYDKDF (reference sequence). V lost 0 bases and J 5 bases, leaving 11 bases between the germline ends. This CDR3 reads CATSRDRAGNNEQFF. CDR3 DNA: TGTGCCACCAGCAGAGATCGGGCTGGGAACAATGAGCAGTTCTTC.

This chain uses TRBV5-8 with TRBJ2-1; TRBD2 matches 15 bases. After removal of 4 bases from V and 7 bases from J, the junction contained 9 bases not matched to a gene. This CDR3 has 17 residues. Germline V gene data show CDR1 as SGHTS and CDR2 as YDEGEE. CDR3 nucleotide sequence: TGTGCCAGCAGCCCCCGGACTAGCGGGAGGGCCTGGAATGAGCAGTTCTTC. The encoded protein is CASSPRTSGRAWNEQFF.

The rearrangement links TRBV11-2 to TRBJ1-3; 7 nucleotides line up with TRBD1. With V trimmed by 2 bases and J by 4 bases, 11 bases remained unmatched. CDR3 length equals 17 residues. Germline V CDR1 and CDR2: SGHAT, FQNNGV. The CDR3 DNA sequence: TGTGCCAGCAGCTTATATGACAGGGTATGGCCCGGAAACACCATATATTTT. This codes for CASSLYDRVWPGNTIYF.

The chain carries TRBV28 and TRBJ2-3, with a possible D match to TRBD1 (5 bases). Germline CDR1 is MDHEN and CDR2 is SYDVKM. Trimming took off 5 bases at V and 3 bases at J, with 18 bases between the two ends. The CDR3 spans 16 residues. In nucleotides, the CDR3 is TGTGCCAGCAGTCTTACTTACGGCAGGGCTACAGATACGCAGTATTTT. This codes for CASSLTYGRATDTQYF. The full variable domain, with the rest looked up from reference TRBV28 and TRBJ2-3, is DVKVTQSSRYLVKRTGEKVFLECVQDMDHENMFWYRQDPGLGLRLIYFSYDVKMKEKGDIPEGYSVSREKKERFSLILESASTNQTSMYLCASSLTYGRATDTQYFGPGTRLTVL.

The table lists this clonotype with a few counts. This chain uses TRBV20-1 with TRBJ2-5, with D possibly called TRBD1 or TRBD2 (5 bases each). The CDR3 contains 16 residues. With 3 bases removed from V and 10 bases from J, the gap between germline ends came to 27 bases. CDR1 DFQATT and CDR2 SNEGSKA come from the germline V gene (reference sequence). The CDR3 DNA sequence: TGCAGTGCTAGGGAAGGCTCCGGGACCCAAAACGATGGCCAGTACTTC. Encoded protein: CSAREGSGTQNDGQYF.

In its sample, this clonotype was seen a few times. V is TRBV30 and J is TRBJ2-1; D remains unclear. Per germline, CDR1 GTSNPN and CDR2 SVGIG (reference sequence). The CDR3 is 10 residues long. The V gene lost 4 bases and the J gene lost 7 bases, with 5 bases spanning the gap. For the CDR3, the DNA is TGTGCCTGGACCCGGAATGAGCAGTTCTTC. Encoded protein: CAWTRNEQFF.

V gene TRBV20-1 combines with J gene TRBJ2-3; possibly TRBD1 for D (5 bases). Germline CDR1 is DFQATT and CDR2 is SNEGSKA (reference sequence). This CDR3 contains 13 residues. The V gene lost 5 bases and the J gene lost 6 bases, with 15 bases spanning the gap. CDR3: CSARRQPADTQYF. DNA for the CDR3: TGCAGTGCTCGTCGACAGCCCGCGGATACGCAGTATTTT.

The V gene is TRBV12-3 or TRBV12-4, the J gene TRBJ2-6; D might be TRBD1 (5 bases). This CDR3 has 17 residues. V was pared by 3 bases and J by 0 bases, with 12 bases between. As DNA, the CDR3 is TGTGCCAGCAGTTTCTCAGGGTTCCTCTCTGGGGCCAACGTCCTGACTTTC. This encodes CASSFSGFLSGANVLTF.

V usage is TRBV10-3 and J usage is TRBJ2-7, with 10 bases matching TRBD1. CDR1 ENHRY and CDR2 SYGVKD come from the germline V gene. V was pared by 3 bases and J by 0 bases, with 5 bases of the junction left unmatched. The CDR3 runs 16 residues. The CDR3 is CAISDPGTGDSYEQYF. The DNA for the CDR3 is TGTGCCATCAGTGACCCCGGGACAGGGGACTCCTACGAGCAGTACTTC.

The chain is built from TRBV29-1 and TRBJ2-5; 9 bases map to TRBD1. Germline V gene sequence: CDR1 SQVTM, CDR2 ANQGSEA. This CDR3 spans 15 amino acids. Unmatched junction bases numbered 12, after V lost 6 bases and J lost 4 bases. CDR3 loop: CSVVGQGFTGETQYF. DNA of the CDR3: TGCAGCGTGGTGGGACAGGGTTTCACCGGAGAGACCCAGTACTTC.

Only a few counts were recorded for this clonotype. V is TRBV2 and J is TRBJ2-4, with unresolved D. This CDR3 is built from 15 residues. Germline-derived CDR1 and CDR2 are SNHLY and FYNNEI. Between the trimmed V and J ends, which lost 7 bases and 1 base, there was a span of 14 bases. Here the CDR3 DNA reads TGTGCCAGCAAGAATCCAACGCGGGCCAAAAACATTCAGTACTTC. It yields the protein CASKNPTRAKNIQYF.

This clonotype was observed a handful of times. V usage is TRBV7-2 and J usage is TRBJ2-1, with D uncertain. The CDR3 extends over 14 amino acids. The V gene's germline CDR1 is SGHTA and CDR2 FQGNSA. V lost 1 base and J lost 7, with 11 bases in between. The CDR3: CASSLVSVGNEQFF. CDR3 coding DNA: TGTGCCAGCAGCTTAGTAAGTGTCGGGAATGAGCAGTTCTTC. The variable domain in full, completed from reference TRBV7-2 and TRBJ2-1, reads GAGVSQSPSNKVTEKGKDVELRCDPISGHTALYWYRQSLGQGLEFLIYFQGNSAPDKSGLPSDRFSAERTGGSVSTLTIQRTQQEDSAVYLCASSLVSVGNEQFFGPGTRLTVL.

The V gene is TRBV20-1, the J gene TRBJ2-7, with 10 bases that match TRBD2. V dropped 1 base and J dropped 3; count of bases not matched to a gene: 3. This CDR3 has 14 residues. Per germline, CDR1 DFQATT and CDR2 SNEGSKA (reference sequence). This CDR3 reads CSARGLAGVYEQYF. The CDR3 DNA is TGCAGTGCTAGAGGTCTAGCGGGGGTCTACGAGCAGTACTTC.

The J gene is TRBJ2-7, the V gene TRBV4-3, with 9 bases matching TRBD1. With 0 bases clipped from V and 4 bases from J, the junction kept 7 bases outside the gene matches. Germline values: CDR1 LGHNA, CDR2 YSLEER. The CDR3 is 16 amino acids. CDR3 bases: TGCGCCAGCAGCCAAGATAGGACAGGGGACCATTACGAGCAGTACTTC. It yields the protein CASSQDRTGDHYEQYF.

The gene calls are TRBV27 and TRBJ2-5, with 9 bases aligning to TRBD1. With 4 bases clipped from V and 6 bases from J, the junction kept 6 bases outside the gene matches. The CDR3 spans 14 residues. Germline V CDR1 and CDR2: MNHEY, SMNVEV (reference sequence). The CDR3 sequence: CASSSPGQGKTQYF. The CDR3 coding sequence is TGTGCCAGCAGTTCCCCCGGACAGGGGAAGACCCAGTACTTC.

The chain is built from TRBV7-9 and TRBJ2-1; unclear D gene. V lost 8 bases and J lost 10, with 12 bases in between. From germline, CDR1 is SEHNR and CDR2 FQNEAQ (reference sequence). This CDR3 is 11 amino acids long. CDR3 in DNA: TGTGCCAGCGAACGAGAGGAAGAGCAGTTCTTC. Its translation: CASEREEEQFF. The variable domain in full, completed from reference TRBV7-9 and TRBJ2-1, reads DTGVSQNPRHKITKRGQNVTFRCDPISEHNRLYWYRQTLGQGPEFLTYFQNEAQLEKSRLLSDRFSAERPKGSFSTLEIQRTEQGDSAMYLCASEREEEQFFGPGTRLTVL.

This clonotype was counted between two and nine times. The V gene is TRBV20-1, the J gene TRBJ1-5, with TRBD1 as a possible D gene (5 bases). V lost 6 bases, J lost 7 bases, and 16 bases lay in between. Germline V CDR1 and CDR2: DFQATT, SNEGSKA (reference sequence). The CDR3 spans 13 residues. In DNA form, the CDR3 reads TGCAGTGCCATGGGGGGGTCGCAGCAGCCCCAGCATTTT. Protein: CSAMGGSQQPQHF.